What follows are 8 T cell receptor beta chains derived from one specimen sequenced in a study of neoadjuvant nivolumab and ipilimumab in lung cancer. Method: immunoSEQ multiplex PCR; TCRdb's copy keeps in-frame clones and lacks some. This table holds 20,000 to 25,000 clones, 82% found once. Material: peripheral blood, obtained before neoadjuvant nivolumab, alone or with ipilimumab. Receptors originate from an adult with non-small cell lung cancer.

V and J are TRBV5-1 and TRBJ2-5; 10 bases fit TRBD2. The length of the CDR3 is 14 residues. Germline CDR1 and CDR2: SGHRS and YFSETQ. V lost 5 bases and J lost 5; bases outside the gene matches: 6. The CDR3, as DNA: TGCGCCAGCAGTCTAGCGGGAGTAGGCGAGACCCAGTACTTC. Protein: CASSLAGVGETQYF.

V and J are TRBV6-1 and TRBJ2-3; D could derive from TRBD1 or TRBD2 (5 bases each). Trimming took 10 bases from V and 2 from J, leaving 16 bases between them. This CDR3 region has 14 residues. Germline CDR1 MNHNS, CDR2 SASEGT. The chain's CDR3 is CANSWGSNTDTQYF. In nucleotides, the CDR3 is TGTGCCAACTCCTGGGGGAGCAACACAGATACGCAGTATTTT.

Of note for this clone: At one end, the junction sequence differs from germline, possibly due to a read error. The rearrangement uses TRBV11-2 and TRBJ2-7; 8 positions match TRBD1. The germline V gene has CDR1 SGHAT and CDR2 FQNNGV. The CDR3 covers 14 residues. The CDR3 sequence is CASTLGQGGDEQYF. The CDR3, as DNA: TGTGCCAGCACCTTAGGACAGGGTGGCGACGAGCAGTACTTC.

The genes are TRBV11-3 and TRBJ2-7; D remains ambiguous. There are 16 residues in the CDR3. V shed 0 bases and J shed 0 bases, with 12 bases lying between them. Germline CDR1 is SGHNT and CDR2 is YENEEA. The CDR3 is CASSLDPGLSSYEQYF. DNA of the CDR3: TGTGCCAGCAGCTTAGATCCCGGCCTTAGCTCCTACGAGCAGTACTTC.

The V and J genes are TRBV5-1 and TRBJ2-1, with D unresolved. Germline values: CDR1 SGHRS, CDR2 YFSETQ. The V and J ends lost 1 base and 4 bases respectively, with 12 bases between them. The CDR3 sequence is 15 residues long. CDR3 bases: TGCGCCAGCAGCTTGTCGGGCAGTCTTTACAATGAGCAGTTCTTC. This gives the protein CASSLSGSLYNEQFF. Full variable domain (remainder filled in from reference TRBV5-1 and TRBJ2-1): KAGVTQTPRYLIKTRGQQVTLSCSPISGHRSVSWYQQTPGQGLQFLFEYFSETQRNKGNFPGRFSGRQFSNSRSEMNVSTLELGDSALYLCASSLSGSLYNEQFFGPGTRLTVL.

This clone occurred once. CDR3: CASSLGPTGELFF. DNA for the CDR3: TGCGCCAGCAGCTTGGGACCGACCGGGGAGCTGTTTTTT. This sequence joins TRBV5-1 and TRBJ2-2, with D unresolved. Trimming shortened V by 0 bases and J by 5 bases, and 5 bases separated the two germline ends. The germline V gene has CDR1 SGHRS and CDR2 YFSETQ. CDR3 length equals 13 residues.

The chain has TRBV9 and TRBJ1-1, with TRBD1 identical over 8 bases. CDR1 and CDR2 from the germline V gene are SGDLS and YYNGEE. CDR3 length: 14 residues. With 0 bases clipped from V and 9 bases from J, the junction kept 7 bases outside the gene matches. This CDR3 is CASSVDWTGYQAFF. CDR3 DNA sequence: TGTGCCAGCAGCGTAGATTGGACAGGGTACCAAGCTTTCTTT.

This clone came up a few times. V and J are TRBV18 and TRBJ2-5, with 12 bases matching TRBD2. This CDR3 region has 16 residues. Germline CDR1 reads KGHSH; CDR2 reads LQKENI. V lost 5 bases and J lost 2; bases outside the gene matches: 6. Written as DNA, the CDR3 is TGTGCCAGCTCATCCCCTAGCGGGAGGGTTCAAGAGACCCAGTACTTC. The encoded protein is CASSSPSGRVQETQYF.